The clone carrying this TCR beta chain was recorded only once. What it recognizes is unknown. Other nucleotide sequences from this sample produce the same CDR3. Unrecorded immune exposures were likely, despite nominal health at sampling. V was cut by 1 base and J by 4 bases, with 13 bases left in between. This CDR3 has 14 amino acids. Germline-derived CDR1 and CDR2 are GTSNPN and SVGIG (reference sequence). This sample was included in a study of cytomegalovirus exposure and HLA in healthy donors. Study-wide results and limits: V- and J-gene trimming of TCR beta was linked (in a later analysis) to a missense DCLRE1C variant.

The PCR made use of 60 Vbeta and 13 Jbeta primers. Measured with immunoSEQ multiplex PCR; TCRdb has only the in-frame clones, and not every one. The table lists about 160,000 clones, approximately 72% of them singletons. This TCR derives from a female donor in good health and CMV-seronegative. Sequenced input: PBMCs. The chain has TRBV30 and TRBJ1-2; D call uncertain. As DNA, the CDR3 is TGTGCCTGGAGTGGCGGGGTTCTTGGCTATGGCTACACCTTC. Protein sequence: CAWSGGVLGYGYTF.